This T cell receptor (beta chain) emerged from a study of shared clonotypes between healthy human individuals. Naive-designated CD8 cells lacked CD45RO, were positively enriched for CCR7, and omitted terminally differentiated effector memory CD45RA+ cells. Healthy HIV-negative adults without recent acute infections or vaccinations served as donors. Several immunoSEQ plates received, in even portions, the genomic DNA of each subset. Here immunoSEQ multiplex PCR was the method, and the copy in TCRdb shows in-frame clones only, minus some. The sample comprises 1.5 million to 2.5 million clones, just under 95% of which are singletons, and approximately 1.2% rests with the top ten. Germline-derived CDR1 and CDR2 are SGHNT and YYREEE (reference sequence). After removal of 0 bases from V and 0 bases from J, the junction contained 1 base not matched to a gene. The CDR3 has 15 residues.

Sequenced: naive CD8+ T cells sorted from blood. The clonotype comes from a man younger than 35 in good health. V is TRBV5-4 and J is TRBJ2-3; 7 bases align to TRBD1. Here the CDR3 DNA reads TGTGCCAGCAGCTTGGAACAGGGGAGCACAGATACGCAGTATTTT. Translating it yields CASSLEQGSTDTQYF.